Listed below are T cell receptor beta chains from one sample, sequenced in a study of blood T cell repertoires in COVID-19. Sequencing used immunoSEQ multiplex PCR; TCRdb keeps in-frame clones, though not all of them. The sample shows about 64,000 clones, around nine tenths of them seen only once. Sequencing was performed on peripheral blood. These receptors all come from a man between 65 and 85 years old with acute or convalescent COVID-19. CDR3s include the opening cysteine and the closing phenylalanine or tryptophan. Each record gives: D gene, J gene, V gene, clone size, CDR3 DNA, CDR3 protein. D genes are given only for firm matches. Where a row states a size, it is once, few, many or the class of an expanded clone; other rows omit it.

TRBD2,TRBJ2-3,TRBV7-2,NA,TGTGCCAGCAGCTTAGGAACAGGGACTAGAAGCACAGATACGCAGTATTTT,CASSLGTGTRSTDTQYF
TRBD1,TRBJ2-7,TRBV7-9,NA,TGTGCCAGCAGGGCAAAGGACAGGGACGAGCAGTACTTC,CASRAKDRDEQYF
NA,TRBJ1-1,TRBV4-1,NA,TGCGCCAGCACCCATATTGGCGGACTAGAAGCTTTCTTT,CASTHIGGLEAFF
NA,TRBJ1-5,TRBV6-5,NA,TGTGCCAGCAGTCGGTACGGGCAGGGCTATCAGCCCCAGCATTTT,CASSRYGQGYQPQHF
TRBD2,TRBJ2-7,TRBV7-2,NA,TGTGCCAGCAGCTTAGGTAGCGGGGGCCTCTCCTACGAGCAGTACTTC,CASSLGSGGLSYEQYF
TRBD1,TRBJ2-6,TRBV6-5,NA,TGTGCCAGCAGGGGACAGGGAGGGGCCAACGTCCTGACTTTC,CASRGQGGANVLTF
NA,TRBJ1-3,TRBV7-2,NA,TGTGCCAGCAGCTTAGGGGACACACGAAACACCATATATTTT,CASSLGDTRNTIYF
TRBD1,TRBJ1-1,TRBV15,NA,TGTGCCACCAGCAGGGGTGACAGGGGCCGATACACTGAAGCTTTCTTT,CATSRGDRGRYTEAFF
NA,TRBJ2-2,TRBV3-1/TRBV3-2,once,TGTGCCAGCAGCCATGACAAAGATCTAAACACCGGGGAGCTGTTTTTT,CASSHDKDLNTGELFF
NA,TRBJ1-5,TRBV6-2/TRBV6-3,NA,TGTGCCAGCAGCGCCTCGGGGCCCCAGCATTTT,CASSASGPQHF
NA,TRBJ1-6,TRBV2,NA,TGTGCCAGCAGTGAACAGGGTAACTCACCCCTCCACTTT,CASSEQGNSPLHF
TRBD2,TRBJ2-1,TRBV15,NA,TGTGCCACCAGCAGAGCCGGGACTAGCGGGGTGAATGAGCAGTTCTTC,CATSRAGTSGVNEQFF
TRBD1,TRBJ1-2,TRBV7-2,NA,TGTGCCAGCAGCAAAGACAGGGGTTATTATGGCTACACCTTC,CASSKDRGYYGYTF
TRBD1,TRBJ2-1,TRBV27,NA,TGTGCCAGCAGTTTCCTCCAGGGGGCGCTTTCCTACAATGAGCAGTTCTTC,CASSFLQGALSYNEQFF
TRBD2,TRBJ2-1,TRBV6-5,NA,TGTGCCAGCAGTAGCTTGACTAGCGGATACAATGAGCAGTTCTTC,CASSSLTSGYNEQFF
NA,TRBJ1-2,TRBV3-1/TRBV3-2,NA,TGTGCCAGCAGCCGCAACACAGGCGGTGATGGCTACACCTTC,CASSRNTGGDGYTF
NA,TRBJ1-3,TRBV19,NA,TGTGCCAGTAGTATTAGAACAGGCGGAAACACCATATATTTT,CASSIRTGGNTIYF
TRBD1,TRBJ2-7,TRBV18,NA,TGTGCCAGCTCACCTTCGGGACAGATATACGAGCAGTACTTC,CASSPSGQIYEQYF
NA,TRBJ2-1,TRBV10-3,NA,TGTGCCATCAGCCAACACCTAGCAGTGCCGTTCTTC,CAISQHLAVPFF
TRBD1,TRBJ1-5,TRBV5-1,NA,TGCGCCAGCAGCTTGGAAGGGGGCAGCAATCAGCCCCAGCATTTT,CASSLEGGSNQPQHF
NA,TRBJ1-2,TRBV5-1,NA,TGCGCCAGCAGCTTGCTCGTCGGGAGAGGCTACACCTTC,CASSLLVGRGYTF
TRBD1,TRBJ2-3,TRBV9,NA,TGTGCCAGCAGCGTAACAACAGGGGTGTCAGATACGCAGTATTTT,CASSVTTGVSDTQYF
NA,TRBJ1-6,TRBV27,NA,TGTGCCAGCAGTTTGGGCGTCCCAGGGGTCTACAATTCACCCCTCCACTTT,CASSLGVPGVYNSPLHF
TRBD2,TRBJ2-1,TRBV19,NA,TGTGCCAGTAGTATAAAGGGACTAGCGGGGCAAAATGAGCAGTTCTTC,CASSIKGLAGQNEQFF
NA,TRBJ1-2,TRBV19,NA,TGTGCCAGTAGGACAGAGTTCTATGGCTACACCTTC,CASRTEFYGYTF
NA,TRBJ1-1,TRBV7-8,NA,TGTGCCAGCAGCTTAGTAACAGCCACATACACTGAAGCTTTCTTT,CASSLVTATYTEAFF
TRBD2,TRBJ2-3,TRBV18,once,TGTGCCAGCTCATCCGCGGGGGGGCCGGATACGCAGTATTTT,CASSSAGGPDTQYF
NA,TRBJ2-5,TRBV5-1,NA,TGCGCCAGCAGCGGCCAGGCGGGGGAGACCCAGTACTTC,CASSGQAGETQYF
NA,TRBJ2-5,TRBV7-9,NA,TGTGCCAGCAGCTTAGTAGGAGGGGGCTGGGAGACCCAGTACTTC,CASSLVGGGWETQYF
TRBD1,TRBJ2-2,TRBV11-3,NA,TGTGCCAGCAGCAAACCCGGACAGGGTGGTAACACCGGGGAGCTGTTTTTT,CASSKPGQGGNTGELFF
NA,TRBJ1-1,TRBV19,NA,TGTGCCAGTCTTTCCGGGGTAGCTTTCTTT,CASLSGVAFF
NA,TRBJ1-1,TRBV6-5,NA,TGTGCCTCACAGTCGAACACTGAAGCTTTCTTT,CASQSNTEAFF
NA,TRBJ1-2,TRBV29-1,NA,TGCAGCTCTTTCGGGGGGGCAGGCACCAACTATGGCTACACCTTC,CSSFGGAGTNYGYTF
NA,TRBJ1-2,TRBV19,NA,TGTGCCAGTAGGCCGGGGGACGCTAACTATGGCTACACCTTC,CASRPGDANYGYTF
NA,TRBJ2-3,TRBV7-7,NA,TGTGCTAGCAGCTTACCACGGGGGGCCGGCACAGATACGCAGTATTTT,CASSLPRGAGTDTQYF
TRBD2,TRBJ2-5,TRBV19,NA,TGTGCCAGTAGTATCGGGACTAGCGGGGGGGACGGAGAGACCCAGTACTTC,CASSIGTSGGDGETQYF
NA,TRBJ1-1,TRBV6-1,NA,TGTGCCAGCAGTGAAGTCGGCAGGGGGAACACTGAAGCTTTCTTT,CASSEVGRGNTEAFF
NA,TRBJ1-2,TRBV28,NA,TGTGCCAGCAGTACGGACTATGGCTACACCTTC,CASSTDYGYTF
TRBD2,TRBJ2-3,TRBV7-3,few,TGTGCCAGCAGCTTAGTAGCGGGGGGGCTCGCAGATACGCAGTATTTT,CASSLVAGGLADTQYF
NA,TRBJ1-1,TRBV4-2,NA,TGTGCCAGCAGCCCCAGAGCAGGAGAAGGGGACACTGAAGCTTTCTTT,CASSPRAGEGDTEAFF
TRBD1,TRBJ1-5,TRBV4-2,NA,TGTGCCAGCAGCCAAACAGGGGGCAGCAATCAGCCCCAGCATTTT,CASSQTGGSNQPQHF
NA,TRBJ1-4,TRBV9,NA,TGTGCCAGCAGCGTAGCTGGGCTCACTAATGAAAAACTGTTTTTT,CASSVAGLTNEKLFF
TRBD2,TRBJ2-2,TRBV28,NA,TGTGCCAGCAGTTTAGGGACTAGGGAGTTTTTT,CASSLGTREFF
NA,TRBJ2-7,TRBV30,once,TGTGCCTGGAGCCTCACAGTCTCCTACGAGCAGTACTTC,CAWSLTVSYEQYF
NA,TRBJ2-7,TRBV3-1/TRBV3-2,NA,TGTGCCAGCGGGACTTACGAGCAGTACTTC,CASGTYEQYF
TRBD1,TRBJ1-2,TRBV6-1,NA,TGTGCCAGCAGTGAGGAGAGAGGGGGCAACTATGGCTACACCTTC,CASSEERGGNYGYTF
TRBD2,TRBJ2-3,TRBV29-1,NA,TGCAGCGTTGAAGGCGGGGGGGCCAAAGATACGCAGTATTTT,CSVEGGGAKDTQYF
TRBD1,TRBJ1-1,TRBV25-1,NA,TGTGCCAGCAGTGGGGACAGAATTGAAGCTTTCTTT,CASSGDRIEAFF
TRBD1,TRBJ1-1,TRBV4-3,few,TGCGCCAGCAGCCAGGGACAGCTATTGAACACTGAAGCTTTCTTT,CASSQGQLLNTEAFF